These T cell receptor beta chains were read from a single sample in a study of blood T cell repertoires in COVID-19. The protocol was immunoSEQ multiplex PCR, while the TCRdb copy is restricted to in-frame clones and leaves out a portion. The sample includes around 12,000 clones, under 95% of them seen just once. The sequenced sample consisted of peripheral blood. The receptors derive from a human donor in a cohort sampled during active COVID-19. Each CDR3 is given with its conserved first and last residue. Each record gives: CDR3 DNA, CDR3 protein, clone size, V gene, D gene, J gene. A D gene is named only where the DNA matches it firmly. Only some rows state a clone size, as once, few, many or a class for expanded clones.

TGTGCCAGCAGTCCCGGATCGGGGGGCTACACCTTC	CASSPGSGGYTF	.	TRBV12-3/TRBV12-4	.	TRBJ1-2
TGTGCCAGCAGCTTAGGCCTACAGGGAACTAATGAAAAACTGTTTTTT	CASSLGLQGTNEKLFF	once	TRBV11-2	.	TRBJ1-4
TGTGCCAGCAGTTACGCGGACAGGCCAGAGCAGTACTTC	CASSYADRPEQYF	.	TRBV6-5	TRBD1	TRBJ2-7
TGTGCCAGTGGGGAGAGGGACACCCGGTCCTATGAGCAGTTCTTC	CASGERDTRSYEQFF	.	TRBV2	.	TRBJ2-1
TGTGCCACCCCAGGGTTTGCCGGGGAGCTGTTTTTT	CATPGFAGELFF	once	TRBV19	.	TRBJ2-2
TGTGCCAGCAGCTTGGAAGGGGGCGCCGGAAAGACCCAGTACTTC	CASSLEGGAGKTQYF	once	TRBV5-4	TRBD1	TRBJ2-5
TGCGCCAGCAGCCCCGGACTGAACACGGGCGGAAACACCATATATTTT	CASSPGLNTGGNTIYF	.	TRBV4-1	.	TRBJ1-3
TGTGCCAGCAGTGAAGCAGCCCCAGGACTGAACTCTGGAAACACCATATATTTT	CASSEAAPGLNSGNTIYF	.	TRBV6-1	.	TRBJ1-3
TGCAGCGTTCAGGGGCCCACGCCCGAGCAGTACTTC	CSVQGPTPEQYF	.	TRBV29-1	.	TRBJ2-7
TGTGCCAGCAGCTTCCGGGACAGGAGAGGAACTGAAGCTTTCTTT	CASSFRDRRGTEAFF	once	TRBV13	TRBD1	TRBJ1-1